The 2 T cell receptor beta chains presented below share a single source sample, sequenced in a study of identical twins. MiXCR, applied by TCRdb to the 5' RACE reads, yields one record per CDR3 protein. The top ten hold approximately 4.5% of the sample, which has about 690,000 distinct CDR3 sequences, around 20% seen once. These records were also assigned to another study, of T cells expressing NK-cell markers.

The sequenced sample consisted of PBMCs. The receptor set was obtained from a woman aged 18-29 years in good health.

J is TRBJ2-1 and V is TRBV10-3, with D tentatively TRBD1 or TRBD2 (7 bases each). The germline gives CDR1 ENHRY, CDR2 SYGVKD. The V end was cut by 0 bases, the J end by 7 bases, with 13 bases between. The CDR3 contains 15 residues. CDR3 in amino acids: CAISESPGGVNEQFF. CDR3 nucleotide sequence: TGTGCCATCAGTGAGTCGCCAGGGGGGGTGAATGAGCAGTTCTTC.

In DNA, the CDR3 is TGCGCCAGCAGCTTACTCACCTTCGCGGCAGATACGCAGTATTTT. Amino acids: CASSLLTFAADTQYF. The V call is TRBV5-1, the J call TRBJ2-3; no reliable D call. CDR3 length: 15 amino acids. Germline CDR1 SGHRS, CDR2 YFSETQ. V was pared by 2 bases and J by 4 bases, with 14 bases between. The variable domain in full, completed from reference TRBV5-1 and TRBJ2-3, reads KAGVTQTPRYLIKTRGQQVTLSCSPISGHRSVSWYQQTPGQGLQFLFEYFSETQRNKGNFPGRFSGRQFSNSRSEMNVSTLELGDSALYLCASSLLTFAADTQYFGPGTRLTVL.